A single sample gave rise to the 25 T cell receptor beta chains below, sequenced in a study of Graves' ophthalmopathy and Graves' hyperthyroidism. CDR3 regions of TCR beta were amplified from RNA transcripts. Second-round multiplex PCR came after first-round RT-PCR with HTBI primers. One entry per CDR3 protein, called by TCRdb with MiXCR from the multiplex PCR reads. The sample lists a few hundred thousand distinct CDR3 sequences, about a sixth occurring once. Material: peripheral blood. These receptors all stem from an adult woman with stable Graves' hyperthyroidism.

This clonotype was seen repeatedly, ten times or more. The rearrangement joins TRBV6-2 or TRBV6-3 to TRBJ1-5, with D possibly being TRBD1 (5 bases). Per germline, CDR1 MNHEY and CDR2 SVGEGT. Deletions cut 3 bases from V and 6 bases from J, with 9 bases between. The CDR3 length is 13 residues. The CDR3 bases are TGTGCCAGCAGTTATATAGGGGTTCAGCCCCAGCATTTT. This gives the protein CASSYIGVQPQHF.

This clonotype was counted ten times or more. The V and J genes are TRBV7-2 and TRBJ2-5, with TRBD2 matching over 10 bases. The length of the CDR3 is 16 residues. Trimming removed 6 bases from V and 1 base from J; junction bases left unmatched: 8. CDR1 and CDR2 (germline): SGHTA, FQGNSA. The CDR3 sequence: CASSQWTSGSQETQYF. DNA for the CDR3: TGTGCCAGCAGTCAATGGACTAGCGGTTCCCAAGAGACCCAGTACTTC.

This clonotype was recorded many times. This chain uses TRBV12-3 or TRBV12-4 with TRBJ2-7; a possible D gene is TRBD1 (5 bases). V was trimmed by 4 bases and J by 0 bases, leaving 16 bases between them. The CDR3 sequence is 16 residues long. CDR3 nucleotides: TGTGCCAGCAGTTCCCCCCGAAGGGGCGGCTCCTACGAGCAGTACTTC. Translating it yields CASSSPRRGGSYEQYF.

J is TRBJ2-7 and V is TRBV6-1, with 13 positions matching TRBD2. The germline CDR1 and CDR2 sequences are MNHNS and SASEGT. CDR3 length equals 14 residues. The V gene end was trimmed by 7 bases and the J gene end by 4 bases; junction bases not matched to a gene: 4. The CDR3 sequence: CASTGTSGMYEQYF. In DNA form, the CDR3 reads TGTGCCAGCACTGGGACTAGCGGGATGTACGAGCAGTACTTC.

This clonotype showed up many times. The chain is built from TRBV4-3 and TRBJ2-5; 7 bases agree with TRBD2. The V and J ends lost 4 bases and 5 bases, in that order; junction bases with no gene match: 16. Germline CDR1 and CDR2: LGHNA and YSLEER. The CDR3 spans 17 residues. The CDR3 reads CASSPGAREGRGETQYF. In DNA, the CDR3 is TGCGCCAGCAGCCCCGGCGCGAGGGAGGGCCGCGGGGAGACCCAGTACTTC.

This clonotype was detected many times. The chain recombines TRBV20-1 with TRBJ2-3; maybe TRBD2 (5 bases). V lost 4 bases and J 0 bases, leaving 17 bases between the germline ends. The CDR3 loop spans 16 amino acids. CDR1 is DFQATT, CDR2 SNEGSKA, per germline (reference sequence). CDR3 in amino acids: CSANARLRASTDTQYF. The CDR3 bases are TGCAGTGCTAATGCCCGGTTGAGGGCAAGCACAGATACGCAGTATTTT.

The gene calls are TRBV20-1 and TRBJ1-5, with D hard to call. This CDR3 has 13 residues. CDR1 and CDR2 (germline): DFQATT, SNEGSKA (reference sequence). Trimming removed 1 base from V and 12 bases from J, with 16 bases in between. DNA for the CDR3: TGCAGTGCTAGAGTCGGGGAGCAGGATCACCAGCATTTT. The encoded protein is CSARVGEQDHQHF.

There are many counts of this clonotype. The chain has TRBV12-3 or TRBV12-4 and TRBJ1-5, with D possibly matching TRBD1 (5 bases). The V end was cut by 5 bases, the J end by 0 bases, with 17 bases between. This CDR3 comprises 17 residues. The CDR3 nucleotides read TGTGCCAGCAGTCCCCGGCCGGGGGTGAATAGCAATCAGCCCCAGCATTTT. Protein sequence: CASSPRPGVNSNQPQHF.

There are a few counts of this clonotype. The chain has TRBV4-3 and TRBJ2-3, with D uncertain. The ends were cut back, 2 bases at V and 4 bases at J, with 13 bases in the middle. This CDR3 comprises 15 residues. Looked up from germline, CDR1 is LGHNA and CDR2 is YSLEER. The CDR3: CASSQKTDGADTQYF. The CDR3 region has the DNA TGCGCCAGCAGCCAAAAGACGGACGGCGCAGATACGCAGTATTTT.

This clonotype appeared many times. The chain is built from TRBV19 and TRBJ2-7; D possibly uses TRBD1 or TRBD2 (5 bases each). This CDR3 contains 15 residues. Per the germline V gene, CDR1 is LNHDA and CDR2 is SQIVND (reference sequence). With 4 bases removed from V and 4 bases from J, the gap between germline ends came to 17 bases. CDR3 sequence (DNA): TGTGCCAGTAGTAGGTCCGGGGCACTACCTTACGAGCAGTACTTC. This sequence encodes CASSRSGALPYEQYF.

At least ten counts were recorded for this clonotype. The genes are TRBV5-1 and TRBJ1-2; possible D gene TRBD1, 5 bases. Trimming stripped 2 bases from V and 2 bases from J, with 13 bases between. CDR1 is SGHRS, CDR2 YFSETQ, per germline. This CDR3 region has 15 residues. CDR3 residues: CASSFTPGVNYGYTF. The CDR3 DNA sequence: TGCGCCAGCAGCTTTACCCCGGGGGTCAACTATGGCTACACCTTC.

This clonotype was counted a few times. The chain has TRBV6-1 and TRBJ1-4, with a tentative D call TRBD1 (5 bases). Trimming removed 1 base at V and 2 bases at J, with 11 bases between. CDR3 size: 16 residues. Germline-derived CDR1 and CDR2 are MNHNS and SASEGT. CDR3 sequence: CASSEVPGRTNEKLFF. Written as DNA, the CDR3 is TGTGCCAGCAGTGAAGTCCCGGGACGCACTAATGAAAAACTGTTTTTT.

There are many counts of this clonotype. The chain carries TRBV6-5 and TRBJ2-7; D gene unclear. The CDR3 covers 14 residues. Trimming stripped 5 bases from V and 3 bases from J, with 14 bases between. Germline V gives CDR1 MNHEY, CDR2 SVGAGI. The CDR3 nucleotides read TGTGCCAGCAGTCGTCTGGATTCCAACTACGAGCAGTACTTC. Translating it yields CASSRLDSNYEQYF.

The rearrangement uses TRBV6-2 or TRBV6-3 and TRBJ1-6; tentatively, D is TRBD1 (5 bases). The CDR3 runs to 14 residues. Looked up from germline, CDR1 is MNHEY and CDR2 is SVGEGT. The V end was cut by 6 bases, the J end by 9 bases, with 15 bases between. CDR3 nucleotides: TGTGCCAGCAGCTCAGGGATGGGGAGTTCACCCCTCCACTTT. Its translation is CASSSGMGSSPLHF.

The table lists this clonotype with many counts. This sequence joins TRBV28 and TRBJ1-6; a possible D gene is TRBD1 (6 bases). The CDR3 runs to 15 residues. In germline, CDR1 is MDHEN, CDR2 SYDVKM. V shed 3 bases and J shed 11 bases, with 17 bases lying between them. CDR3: CASSLGPGAMAPLHF. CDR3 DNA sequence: TGTGCCAGCAGTTTGGGACCGGGGGCTATGGCACCCCTCCACTTT. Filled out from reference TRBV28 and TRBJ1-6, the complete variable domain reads DVKVTQSSRYLVKRTGEKVFLECVQDMDHENMFWYRQDPGLGLRLIYFSYDVKMKEKGDIPEGYSVSREKKERFSLILESASTNQTSMYLCASSLGPGAMAPLHFGNGTRLTVT.

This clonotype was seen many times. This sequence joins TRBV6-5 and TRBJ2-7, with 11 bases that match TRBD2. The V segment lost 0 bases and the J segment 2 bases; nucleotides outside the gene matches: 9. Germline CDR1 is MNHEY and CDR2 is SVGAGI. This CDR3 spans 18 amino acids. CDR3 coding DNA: TGTGCCAGCAGTTACTCGACACTTACTAGCGGGAGTACCTACGAGCAGTACTTC. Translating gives CASSYSTLTSGSTYEQYF.

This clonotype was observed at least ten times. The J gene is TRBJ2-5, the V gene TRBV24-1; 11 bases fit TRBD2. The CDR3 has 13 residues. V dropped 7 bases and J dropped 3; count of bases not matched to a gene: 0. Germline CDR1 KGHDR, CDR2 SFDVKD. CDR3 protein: CATRGLAEETQYF. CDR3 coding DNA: TGTGCCACCAGGGGACTAGCGGAAGAGACCCAGTACTTC.

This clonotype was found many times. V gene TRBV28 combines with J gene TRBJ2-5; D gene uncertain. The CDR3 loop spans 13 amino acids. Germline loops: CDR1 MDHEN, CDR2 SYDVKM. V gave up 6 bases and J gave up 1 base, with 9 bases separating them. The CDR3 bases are TGTGCCAGCAGGGTCACGGGCCAAGAGACCCAGTACTTC. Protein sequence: CASRVTGQETQYF.

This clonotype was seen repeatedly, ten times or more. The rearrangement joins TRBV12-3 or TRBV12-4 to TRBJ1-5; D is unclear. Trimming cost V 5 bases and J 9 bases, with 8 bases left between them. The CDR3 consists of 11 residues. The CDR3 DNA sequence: TGTGCCAGCAGTCAGATTGGGCCCCAGCATTTT. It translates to CASSQIGPQHF.

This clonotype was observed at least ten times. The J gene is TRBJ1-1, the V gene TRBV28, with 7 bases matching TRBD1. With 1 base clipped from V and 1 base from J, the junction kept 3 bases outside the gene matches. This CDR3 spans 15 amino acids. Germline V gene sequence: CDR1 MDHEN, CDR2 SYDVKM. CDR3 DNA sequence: TGTGCCAGCAGTTTATTCTACAGGGGGAACACTGAAGCTTTCTTT. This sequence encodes CASSLFYRGNTEAFF.

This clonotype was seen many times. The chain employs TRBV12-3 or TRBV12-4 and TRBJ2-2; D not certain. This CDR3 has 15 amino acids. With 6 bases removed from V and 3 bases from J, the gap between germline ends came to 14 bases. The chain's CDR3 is CASRTTGKDTGELFF. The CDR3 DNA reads TGTGCCAGCAGGACGACCGGTAAAGACACCGGGGAGCTGTTTTTT.

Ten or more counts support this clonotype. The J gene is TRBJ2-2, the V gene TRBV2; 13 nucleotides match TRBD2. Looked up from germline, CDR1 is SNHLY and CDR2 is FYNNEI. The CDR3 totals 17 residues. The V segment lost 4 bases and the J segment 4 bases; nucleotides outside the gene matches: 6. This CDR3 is CASSARTSGSITGELFF. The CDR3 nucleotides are TGTGCCAGCAGTGCTCGGACTAGCGGGAGTATCACCGGGGAGCTGTTTTTT.

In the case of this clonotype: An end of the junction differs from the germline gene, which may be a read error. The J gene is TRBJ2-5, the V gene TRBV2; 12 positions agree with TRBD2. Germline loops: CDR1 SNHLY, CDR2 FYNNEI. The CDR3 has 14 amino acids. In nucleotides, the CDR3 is TGTGCCAGCACTGAACTAGCGGGAGGAGAGACCCAGTACTTC. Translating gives CASTELAGGETQYF.

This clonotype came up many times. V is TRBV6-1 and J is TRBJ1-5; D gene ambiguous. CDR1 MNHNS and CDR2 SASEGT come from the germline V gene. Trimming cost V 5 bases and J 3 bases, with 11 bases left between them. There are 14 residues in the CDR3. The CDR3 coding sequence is TGTGCCAGCAGTCGGGTATACGACAATCAGCCCCAGCATTTT. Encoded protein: CASSRVYDNQPQHF.

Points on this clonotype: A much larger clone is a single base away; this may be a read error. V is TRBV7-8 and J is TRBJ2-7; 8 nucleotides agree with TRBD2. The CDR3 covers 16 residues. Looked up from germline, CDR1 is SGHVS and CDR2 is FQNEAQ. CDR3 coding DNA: TGTACCAGCAGCTACTTAGCGTCGGGAGGGAGCGACGAGCAGTACTTC. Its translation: CTSSYLASGGSDEQYF.